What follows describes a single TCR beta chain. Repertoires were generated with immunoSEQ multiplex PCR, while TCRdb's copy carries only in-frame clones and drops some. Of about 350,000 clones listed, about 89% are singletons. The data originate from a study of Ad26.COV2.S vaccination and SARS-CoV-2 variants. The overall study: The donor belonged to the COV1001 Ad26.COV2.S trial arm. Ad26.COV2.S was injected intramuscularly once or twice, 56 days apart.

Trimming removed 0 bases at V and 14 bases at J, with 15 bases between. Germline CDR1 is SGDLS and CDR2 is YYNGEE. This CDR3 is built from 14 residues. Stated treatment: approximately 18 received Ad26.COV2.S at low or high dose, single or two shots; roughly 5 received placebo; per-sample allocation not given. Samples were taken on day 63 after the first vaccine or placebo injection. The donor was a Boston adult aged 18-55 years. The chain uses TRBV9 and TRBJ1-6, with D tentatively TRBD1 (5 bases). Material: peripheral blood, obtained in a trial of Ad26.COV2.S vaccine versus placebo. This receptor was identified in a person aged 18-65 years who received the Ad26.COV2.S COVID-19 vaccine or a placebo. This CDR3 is CASSVGEAGGALHF. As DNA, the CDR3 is TGTGCCAGCAGCGTAGGTGAGGCCGGGGGGGCCCTCCACTTT.